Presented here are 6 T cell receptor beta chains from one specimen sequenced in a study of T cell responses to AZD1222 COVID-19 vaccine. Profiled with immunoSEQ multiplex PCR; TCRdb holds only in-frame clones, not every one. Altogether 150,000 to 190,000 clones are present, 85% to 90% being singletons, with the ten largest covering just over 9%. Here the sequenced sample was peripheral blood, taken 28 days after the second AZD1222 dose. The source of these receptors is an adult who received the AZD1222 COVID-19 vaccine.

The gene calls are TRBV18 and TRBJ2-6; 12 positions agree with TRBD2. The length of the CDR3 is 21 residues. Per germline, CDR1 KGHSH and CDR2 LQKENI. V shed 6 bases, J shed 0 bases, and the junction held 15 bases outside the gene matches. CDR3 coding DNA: TGTGCCAGCTCCCTAGCGGGAGGGCCTTCTCTGGTGTTCTCTGGGGCCAACGTCCTGACTTTC. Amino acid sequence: CASSLAGGPSLVFSGANVLTF.

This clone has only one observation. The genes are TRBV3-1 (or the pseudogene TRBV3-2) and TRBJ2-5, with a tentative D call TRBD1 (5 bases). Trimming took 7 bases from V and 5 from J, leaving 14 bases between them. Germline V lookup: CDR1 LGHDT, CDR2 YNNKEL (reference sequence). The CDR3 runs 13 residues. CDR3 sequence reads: CASTRQGRETQYF. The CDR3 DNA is TGTGCCAGCACGAGGCAGGGTCGGGAGACCCAGTACTTC.

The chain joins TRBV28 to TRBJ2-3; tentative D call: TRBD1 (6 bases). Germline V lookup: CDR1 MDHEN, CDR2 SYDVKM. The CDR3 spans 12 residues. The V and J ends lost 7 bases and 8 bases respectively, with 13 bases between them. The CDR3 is CASTQGLVTQYF. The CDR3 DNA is TGTGCCAGCACACAGGGTCTTGTTACGCAGTATTTT.

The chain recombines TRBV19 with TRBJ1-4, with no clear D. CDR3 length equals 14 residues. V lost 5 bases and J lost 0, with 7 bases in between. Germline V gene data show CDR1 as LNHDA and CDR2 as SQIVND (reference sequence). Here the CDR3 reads CASSGVATNEKLFF. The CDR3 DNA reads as TGTGCCAGTAGTGGGGTTGCAACTAATGAAAAACTGTTTTTT.

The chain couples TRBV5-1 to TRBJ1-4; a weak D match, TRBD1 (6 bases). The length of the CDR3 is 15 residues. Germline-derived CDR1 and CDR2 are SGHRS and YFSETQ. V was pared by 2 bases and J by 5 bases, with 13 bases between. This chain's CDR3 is CASSLNREPNEKLFF. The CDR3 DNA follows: TGCGCCAGCAGCTTAAACAGGGAACCCAATGAAAAACTGTTTTTT.

CDR3 sequence: CASSPTGVDEQFF. CDR3 DNA sequence: TGTGCCAGCAGCCCTACAGGGGTGGATGAGCAGTTCTTC. The genes are TRBV3-1 (or the pseudogene TRBV3-2) and TRBJ2-1, with 7 nucleotides matching TRBD1. The V gene's germline CDR1 is LGHDT and CDR2 YNNKEL (reference sequence). The CDR3 is 13 residues long. J gave up 8 bases and V 4 bases, and 5 bases lay outside the gene matches.